The 19 T cell receptor beta chains below come from one sample, sequenced in a study of OX40 agonist ivuxolimab in advanced cancers. TCRdb's copy holds only in-frame clones and misses some; the assay was immunoSEQ multiplex PCR. Of 20,000 to 25,000 clones in the sample, 80% to 90% were seen once. Material: CD4+ or CD8+ T cells sorted from blood, obtained in a trial of the OX40 agonist ivuxolimab. These receptors all stem from an adult with an advanced solid tumor such as melanoma, head and neck, liver or kidney cancer.

The chain is built from TRBV4-1 and TRBJ2-7; the D is unclear. With 0 bases removed from V and 4 bases from J, the gap between germline ends came to 13 bases. From germline, CDR1 is MGHRA and CDR2 YSYEKL. The CDR3 has 15 residues. CDR3 sequence: CASSQDWSLMYEQYF. The CDR3 DNA reads as TGCGCCAGCAGCCAAGATTGGTCCCTGATGTACGAGCAGTACTTC.

The genes are TRBV7-9 and TRBJ2-7, with a weak D call TRBD2 (6 bases). Germline CDR1 and CDR2: SEHNR and FQNEAQ (reference sequence). V lost 3 bases to trimming and J lost 1 base, with 7 bases between them. This CDR3 is 13 amino acids long. In DNA, the CDR3 is TGTGCCAGCAGCTTCCGGGAGTCCTACGAGCAGTACTTC. It specifies CASSFRESYEQYF.

This chain uses TRBV4-1 with TRBJ2-2, with D hard to call. V lost 2 bases and J 1 base, leaving 8 bases between the germline ends. Germline lookup yields CDR1 MGHRA and CDR2 YSYEKL. This CDR3 is built from 15 residues. CDR3 nucleotide sequence: TGCGCCAGCAGCCAAATGCAGTTGAACACCGGGGAGCTGTTTTTT. Amino acids: CASSQMQLNTGELFF.

The chain joins TRBV28 to TRBJ2-3, with 8 bases aligning to TRBD2. Germline V CDR1 and CDR2: MDHEN, SYDVKM. V was pared by 4 bases and J by 2 bases, with 8 bases of the junction left unmatched. There are 16 residues in the CDR3. In DNA form, the CDR3 reads TGTGCCAGCAGTTCAGTTCGGCGGGAGGCCACAGATACGCAGTATTTT. Translating gives CASSSVRREATDTQYF.

The chain combines TRBV11-2 with TRBJ2-1; D is uncertain. The germline V gene has CDR1 SGHAT and CDR2 FQNNGV. Trimming stripped 0 bases from V and 2 bases from J, with 14 bases between. CDR3 size: 17 residues. The CDR3 coding sequence is TGTGCCAGCAGCTTAGAGGGTGATCTGGGCCCCTACAATGAGCAGTTCTTC. It codes for CASSLEGDLGPYNEQFF.

This clone is medium-sized. The chain links TRBV9 to TRBJ2-1; TRBD2 matches 10 bases. This CDR3 is 15 amino acids long. From germline, CDR1 is SGDLS and CDR2 YYNGEE. After removal of 0 bases from V and 7 bases from J, the junction contained 4 bases not matched to a gene. The CDR3 is CASSVDLLAGNEQFF. Here the CDR3 DNA reads TGTGCCAGCAGCGTAGATTTACTAGCGGGAAATGAGCAGTTCTTC. The whole variable domain, filled in from reference TRBV9 and TRBJ2-1, reads DSGVTQTPKHLITATGQRVTLRCSPRSGDLSVYWYQQSLDQGLQFLIQYYNGEERAKGNILERFSAQQFPDLHSELNLSSLELGDSALYFCASSVDLLAGNEQFFGPGTRLTVL.

V is TRBV9 and J is TRBJ1-5; D ambiguous. Trimming removed 3 bases from V and 7 bases from J, with 20 bases in between. There are 16 residues in the CDR3. Germline CDR1 reads SGDLS; CDR2 reads YYNGEE. The CDR3 DNA follows: TGTGCCAGCAGCGCCGGCGGAGTGAGCTTGGAACAGCCCCAGCATTTT. Its translation is CASSAGGVSLEQPQHF. The full variable domain, its missing parts supplied by reference TRBV9 and TRBJ1-5, is DSGVTQTPKHLITATGQRVTLRCSPRSGDLSVYWYQQSLDQGLQFLIQYYNGEERAKGNILERFSAQQFPDLHSELNLSSLELGDSALYFCASSAGGVSLEQPQHFGDGTRLSIL.

The count of this clone is one. A far larger clone lies a single base away; this is likely a read error. The identical CDR3 is also encoded by other nucleotide sequences in the sample. The CDR3 sequence is CASSDYMRYEQYF. The CDR3 nucleotides are TGTGCCAGCAGTGATTACATGAGATACGAGCAGTACTTT. This chain joins TRBV2 and TRBJ2-7, with D hard to call. CDR1 is SNHLY, CDR2 FYNNEI, per germline. The CDR3 runs to 13 residues.

The chain carries TRBV18 and TRBJ2-1, with TRBD2 identical over 9 bases. The germline V gene has CDR1 KGHSH and CDR2 LQKENI. Losses at the gene ends were 3 bases for V and 6 bases for J; bases not matched to a gene: 0. The CDR3 loop spans 13 amino acids. The CDR3 DNA reads as TGTGCCAGCTCACCGACTAGCGGCAATGAGCAGTTCTTC. Translated, it gives CASSPTSGNEQFF.

This chain uses TRBV7-3 with TRBJ2-6; D gene uncertain. Germline loops: CDR1 SGHTA, CDR2 FQGTGA. The CDR3 extends over 15 amino acids. V lost 4 bases and J lost 3, with 10 bases in between. The CDR3 DNA reads TGTGCCAGCAGCTACGCAGGCTTTGGGGCCAACGTCCTGACTTTC. It specifies CASSYAGFGANVLTF.

The chain links TRBV7-6 to TRBJ2-7, with unresolved D. Germline CDR1 SGHVS, CDR2 FNYEAQ. V dropped 0 bases and J dropped 2 bases, with 5 bases sitting between them. This CDR3 comprises 13 residues. The CDR3: CASSLAETYEQYF. CDR3 DNA sequence: TGTGCCAGCAGCTTAGCGGAAACCTACGAGCAGTACTTC. The full variable domain, its missing parts supplied by reference TRBV7-6 and TRBJ2-7, is GAGVSQSPRYKVTKRGQDVALRCDPISGHVSLYWYRQALGQGPEFLTYFNYEAQQDKSGLPNDRFSAERPEGSISTLTIQRTEQRDSAMYRCASSLAETYEQYFGPGTRLTVT.

The chain combines TRBV2 with TRBJ2-7; no firm D call. Deletions cut 8 bases from V and 6 bases from J, with 11 bases between. The CDR3 runs to 11 residues. Germline V gene lookup returns CDR1 SNHLY and CDR2 FYNNEI. CDR3 in amino acids: CASGNKVEQYF. In DNA form, the CDR3 reads TGTGCCAGCGGGAATAAGGTCGAGCAGTACTTC.

The gene calls are TRBV2 and TRBJ1-6; 7 nucleotides match TRBD1. The CDR3 is 13 amino acids. V lost 6 bases to trimming and J lost 12 bases; unmatched junction nucleotides: 8. CDR1 and CDR2 from the germline V gene are SNHLY and FYNNEI. The CDR3 region is CASRSGTVEPLHF. The CDR3 DNA sequence: TGTGCCAGCAGGTCCGGGACAGTTGAACCCCTCCACTTT.

The CDR3 sequence: CASSEVEEQFF. The CDR3 nucleotides read TGTGCCAGCAGTGAAGTAGAGGAGCAGTTCTTC. V gene TRBV6-1 combines with J gene TRBJ2-1; the D is unclear. Deletions cut 1 base from V and 10 bases from J, with 5 bases between. Germline lookup yields CDR1 MNHNS and CDR2 SASEGT. The CDR3 extends over 11 amino acids.

The chain recombines TRBV9 with TRBJ1-1; TRBD1 is a possible D gene (5 bases). The CDR3 covers 14 residues. The germline gives CDR1 SGDLS, CDR2 YYNGEE. The V end lost 2 bases, the J end lost 7 bases, and 15 bases lay between the germline ends. The CDR3 sequence: CASSVGPGPLEAFF. The CDR3 DNA is TGTGCCAGCAGCGTGGGACCAGGCCCCCTTGAAGCTTTCTTT.

The chain carries TRBV28 and TRBJ2-7; weak D call: TRBD2 (6 bases). Germline V gene sequence: CDR1 MDHEN, CDR2 SYDVKM. CDR3 length: 13 residues. The V and J ends lost 9 bases and 5 bases respectively, with 17 bases between them. The CDR3 loop reads CASAGPLDDEQYF. CDR3 bases: TGTGCCAGTGCGGGACCCCTAGACGACGAGCAGTACTTC.

V gene TRBV28 combines with J gene TRBJ1-1; D uncertain. V was pared by 5 bases and J by 0 bases, with 19 bases between. The length of the CDR3 is 17 residues. CDR1 and CDR2 from the germline V gene are MDHEN and SYDVKM. CDR3 amino acids: CASSRRTWVGMNTEAFF. The DNA for the CDR3 is TGTGCCAGCAGTCGAAGGACGTGGGTAGGGATGAACACTGAAGCTTTCTTT.

The chain links TRBV30 to TRBJ2-1; D possibly corresponds to TRBD1 (6 bases). Trimming took 5 bases from V and 1 from J, leaving 15 bases between them. This CDR3 is built from 15 residues. CDR1 and CDR2 (germline): GTSNPN, SVGIG (reference sequence). CDR3 amino acids: CAWYNRDISYNEQFF. The CDR3 nucleotides read TGTGCCTGGTACAACCGGGACATATCCTACAATGAGCAGTTCTTC.

This chain connects TRBV13 to TRBJ1-6; D is undetermined. Germline loops: CDR1 PRHDT, CDR2 FYEKMQ (reference sequence). V shed 4 bases and J shed 6 bases, with 13 bases lying between them. CDR3 length equals 15 residues. CDR3 loop: CASSSNRAPNSPLHF. The CDR3 DNA is TGTGCCAGCAGCTCGAACCGGGCCCCTAATTCACCCCTCCACTTT.